The 3 T cell receptor beta chains listed next were all sequenced from one sample in a study of T cell responses to AZD1222 COVID-19 vaccine. Sequencing used immunoSEQ multiplex PCR; TCRdb keeps in-frame clones, though not all of them. The sample has some 160,000 clones, around 90% seen once. The material was peripheral blood, obtained 28 days after the second AZD1222 dose. These receptors all stem from an adult who received the AZD1222 COVID-19 vaccine.

This clone is a singleton in its sample. The chain employs TRBV5-1 and TRBJ2-7; D might be TRBD1 (5 bases). This CDR3 has 13 residues. Germline CDR1 and CDR2: SGHRS and YFSETQ. Trimming removed 3 bases at V and 3 bases at J, with 10 bases between. The CDR3: CASSYPGNYEQYF. The CDR3 nucleotides read TGCGCCAGCAGCTATCCAGGGAACTACGAGCAGTACTTC.

The chain combines TRBV5-4 with TRBJ1-2; TRBD1 might be the D (6 bases). The V end was cut by 3 bases, the J end by 3 bases, with 12 bases between. Germline-derived CDR1 and CDR2 are SGHNT and YYREEE (reference sequence). CDR3 size: 14 residues. The CDR3 nucleotides read TGTGCCAGCAGCTCCGAGTCAGGGGACTATGGCTACACCTTC. This sequence encodes CASSSESGDYGYTF.

This sequence joins TRBV4-3 and TRBJ1-3; D is unclear. V was clipped by 0 bases and J by 4 bases, with 22 bases between them. The CDR3 contains 19 residues. The germline gives CDR1 LGHNA, CDR2 YSLEER. CDR3 protein: CASSQDRPPRTGQGNTIYF. Written as DNA, the CDR3 is TGCGCCAGCAGCCAAGATCGGCCGCCCCGGACTGGGCAGGGAAACACCATATATTTT.